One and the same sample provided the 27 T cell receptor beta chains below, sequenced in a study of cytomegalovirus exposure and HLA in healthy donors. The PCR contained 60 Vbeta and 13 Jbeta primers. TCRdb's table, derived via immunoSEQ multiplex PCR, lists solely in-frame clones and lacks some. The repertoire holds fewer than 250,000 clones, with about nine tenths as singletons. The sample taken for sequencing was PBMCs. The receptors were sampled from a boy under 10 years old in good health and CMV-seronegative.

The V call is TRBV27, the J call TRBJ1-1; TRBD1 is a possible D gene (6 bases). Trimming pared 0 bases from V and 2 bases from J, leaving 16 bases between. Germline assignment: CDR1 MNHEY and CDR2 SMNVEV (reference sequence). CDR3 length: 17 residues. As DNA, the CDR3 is TGTGCCAGCAGTTTATCGAGGACAGTAGCTGGAAACACTGAAGCTTTCTTT. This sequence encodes CASSLSRTVAGNTEAFF.

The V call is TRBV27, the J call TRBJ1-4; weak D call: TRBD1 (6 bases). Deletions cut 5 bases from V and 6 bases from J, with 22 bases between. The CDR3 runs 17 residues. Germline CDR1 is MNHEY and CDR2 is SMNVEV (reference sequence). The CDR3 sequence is CASSIKPPDRTYEKLFF. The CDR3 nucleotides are TGTGCCAGCAGTATAAAACCCCCCGACAGGACCTATGAAAAACTGTTTTTT.

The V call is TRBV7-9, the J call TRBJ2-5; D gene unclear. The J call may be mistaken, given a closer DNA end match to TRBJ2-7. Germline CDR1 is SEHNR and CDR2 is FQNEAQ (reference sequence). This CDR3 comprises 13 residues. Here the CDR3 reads CASSFRSSYEQYF. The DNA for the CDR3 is TGTGCCAGCAGCTTCCGAAGCTCCTACGAGCAGTACTTC.

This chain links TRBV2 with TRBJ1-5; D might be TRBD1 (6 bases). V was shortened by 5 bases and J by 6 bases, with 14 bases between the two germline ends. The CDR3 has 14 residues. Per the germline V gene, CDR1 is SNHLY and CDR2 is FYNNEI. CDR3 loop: CASSSDGGPQPQHF. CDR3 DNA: TGTGCCAGCAGTTCGGACGGGGGGCCTCAGCCCCAGCATTTT.

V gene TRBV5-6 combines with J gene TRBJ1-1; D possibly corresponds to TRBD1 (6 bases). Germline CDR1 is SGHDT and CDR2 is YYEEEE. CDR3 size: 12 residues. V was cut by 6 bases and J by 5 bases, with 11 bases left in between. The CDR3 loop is CASTIDRTEAFF. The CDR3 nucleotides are TGTGCCAGCACGATTGACAGGACTGAAGCTTTCTTT.

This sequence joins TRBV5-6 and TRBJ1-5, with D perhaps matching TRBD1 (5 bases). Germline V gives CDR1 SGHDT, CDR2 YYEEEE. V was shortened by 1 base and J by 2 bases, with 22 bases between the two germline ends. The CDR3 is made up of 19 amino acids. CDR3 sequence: CASSLWGGAGPARNQPQHF. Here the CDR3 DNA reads TGTGCCAGCAGCTTGTGGGGGGGTGCGGGCCCGGCACGCAATCAGCCCCAGCATTTT.

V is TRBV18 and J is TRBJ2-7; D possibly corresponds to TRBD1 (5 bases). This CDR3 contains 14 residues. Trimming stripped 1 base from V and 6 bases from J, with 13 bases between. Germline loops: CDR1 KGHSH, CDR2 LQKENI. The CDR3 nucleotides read TGTGCCAGCTCACCACAGCAGGGCTTACTCGAGCAGTACTTC. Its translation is CASSPQQGLLEQYF.

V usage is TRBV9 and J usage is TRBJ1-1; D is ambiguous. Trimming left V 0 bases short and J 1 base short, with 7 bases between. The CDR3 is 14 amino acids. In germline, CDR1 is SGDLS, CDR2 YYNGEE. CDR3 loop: CASSVVTGNTEAFF. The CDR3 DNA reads TGTGCCAGCAGCGTAGTTACGGGGAACACTGAAGCTTTCTTT. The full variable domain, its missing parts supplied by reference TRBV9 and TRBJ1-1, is DSGVTQTPKHLITATGQRVTLRCSPRSGDLSVYWYQQSLDQGLQFLIQYYNGEERAKGNILERFSAQQFPDLHSELNLSSLELGDSALYFCASSVVTGNTEAFFGQGTRLTVV.

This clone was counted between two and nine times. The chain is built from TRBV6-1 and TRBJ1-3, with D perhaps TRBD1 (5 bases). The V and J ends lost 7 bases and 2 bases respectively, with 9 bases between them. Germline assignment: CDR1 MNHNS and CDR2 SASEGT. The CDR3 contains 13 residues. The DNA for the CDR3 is TGTGCCAGCAAACAGGACGCTGGAAACACCATATATTTT. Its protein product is CASKQDAGNTIYF.

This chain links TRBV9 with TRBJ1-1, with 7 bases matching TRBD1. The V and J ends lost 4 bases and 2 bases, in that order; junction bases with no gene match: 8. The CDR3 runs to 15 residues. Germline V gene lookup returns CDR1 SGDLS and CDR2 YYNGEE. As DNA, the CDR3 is TGTGCCAGCAGCTTGACCGGACAGGCCAACACTGAAGCTTTCTTT. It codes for CASSLTGQANTEAFF.

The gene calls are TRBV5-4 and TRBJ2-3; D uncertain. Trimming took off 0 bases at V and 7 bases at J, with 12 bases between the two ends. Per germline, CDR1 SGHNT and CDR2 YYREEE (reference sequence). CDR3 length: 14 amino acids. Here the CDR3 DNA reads TGTGCCAGCAGCTTGGCCAAAACCTCTAATACGCAGTATTTT. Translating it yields CASSLAKTSNTQYF.

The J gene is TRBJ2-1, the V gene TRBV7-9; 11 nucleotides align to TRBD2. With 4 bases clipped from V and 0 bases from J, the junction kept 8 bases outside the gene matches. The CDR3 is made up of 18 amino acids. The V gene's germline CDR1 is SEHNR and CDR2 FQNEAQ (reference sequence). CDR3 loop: CASSSTSGASSSYNEQFF. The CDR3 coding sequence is TGTGCCAGCAGCTCGACTAGCGGGGCTTCCAGCTCCTACAATGAGCAGTTCTTC.

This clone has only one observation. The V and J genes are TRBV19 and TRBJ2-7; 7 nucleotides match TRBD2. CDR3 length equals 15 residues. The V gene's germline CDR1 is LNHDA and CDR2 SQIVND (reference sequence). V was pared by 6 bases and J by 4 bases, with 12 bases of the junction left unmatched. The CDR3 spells CASRYRASGLYEQYF. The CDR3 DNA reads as TGTGCCAGTAGATATCGGGCTAGCGGCCTGTACGAGCAGTACTTC.

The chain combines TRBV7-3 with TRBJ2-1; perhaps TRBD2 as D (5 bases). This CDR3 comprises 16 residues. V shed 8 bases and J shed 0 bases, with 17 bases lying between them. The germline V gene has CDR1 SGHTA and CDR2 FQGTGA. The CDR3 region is CASAGWGTDSYNEQFF. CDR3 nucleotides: TGTGCCAGCGCGGGTTGGGGAACAGACTCCTACAATGAGCAGTTCTTC.

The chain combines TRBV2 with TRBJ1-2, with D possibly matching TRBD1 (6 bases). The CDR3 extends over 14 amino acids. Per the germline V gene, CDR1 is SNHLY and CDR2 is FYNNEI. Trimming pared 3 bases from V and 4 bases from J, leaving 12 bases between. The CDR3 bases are TGTGCCAGCAGTGAGGGCAGGGGCGGCTATGGCTACACCTTC. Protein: CASSEGRGGYGYTF. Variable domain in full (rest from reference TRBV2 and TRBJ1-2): EPEVTQTPSHQVTQMGQEVILRCVPISNHLYFYWYRQILGQKVEFLVSFYNNEISEKSEIFDDQFSVERPDGSNFTLKIRSTKLEDSAMYFCASSEGRGGYGYTFGSGTRLTVV.

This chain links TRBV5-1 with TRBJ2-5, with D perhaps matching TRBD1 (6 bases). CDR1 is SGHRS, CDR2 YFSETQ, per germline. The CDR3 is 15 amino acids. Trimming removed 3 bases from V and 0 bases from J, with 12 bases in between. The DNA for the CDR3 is TGCGCCAGCAGCTGGGGACACAAGTACCAAGAGACCCAGTACTTC. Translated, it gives CASSWGHKYQETQYF.

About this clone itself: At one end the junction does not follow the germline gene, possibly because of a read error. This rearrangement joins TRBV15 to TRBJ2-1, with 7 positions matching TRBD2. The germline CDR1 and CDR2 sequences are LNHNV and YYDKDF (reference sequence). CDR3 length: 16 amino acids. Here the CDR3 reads CATSRELGTIDNEQFF. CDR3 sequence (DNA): TGTGCCACCAGCCGAGAGTTAGGGACTATTGACAATGAGCAGTTCTTC.

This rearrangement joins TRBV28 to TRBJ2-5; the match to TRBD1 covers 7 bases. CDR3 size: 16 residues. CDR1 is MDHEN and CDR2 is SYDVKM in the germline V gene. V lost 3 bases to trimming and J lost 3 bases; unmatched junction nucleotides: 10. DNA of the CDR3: TGTGCCAGCAGTTTCGAACCCTCGACAGGGAAAGAGACCCAGTACTTC. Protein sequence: CASSFEPSTGKETQYF.

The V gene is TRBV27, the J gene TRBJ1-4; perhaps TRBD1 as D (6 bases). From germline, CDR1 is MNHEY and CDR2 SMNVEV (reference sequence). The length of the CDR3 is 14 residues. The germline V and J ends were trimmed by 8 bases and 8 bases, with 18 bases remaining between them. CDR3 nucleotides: TGTGCCAGCGGGATTTGGGACAATGAGGAAAAACTGTTTTTT. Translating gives CASGIWDNEEKLFF.

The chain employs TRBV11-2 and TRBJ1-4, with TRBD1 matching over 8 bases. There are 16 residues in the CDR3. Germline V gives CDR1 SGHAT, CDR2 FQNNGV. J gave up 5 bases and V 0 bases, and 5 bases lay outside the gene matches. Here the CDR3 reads CASSLEQGARNEKLFF. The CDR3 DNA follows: TGTGCCAGCAGCTTAGAGCAGGGGGCGCGCAATGAAAAACTGTTTTTT.

CDR3 residues: CASSEPPGRATEAFF. The CDR3 DNA sequence: TGTGCCAGCAGTGAACCTCCAGGGCGTGCAACTGAAGCTTTCTTT. The V gene is TRBV6-1, the J gene TRBJ1-1; D possibly corresponds to TRBD1 (5 bases). Germline values: CDR1 MNHNS, CDR2 SASEGT. CDR3 size: 15 residues. V was trimmed by 2 bases and J by 5 bases, leaving 15 bases between them.

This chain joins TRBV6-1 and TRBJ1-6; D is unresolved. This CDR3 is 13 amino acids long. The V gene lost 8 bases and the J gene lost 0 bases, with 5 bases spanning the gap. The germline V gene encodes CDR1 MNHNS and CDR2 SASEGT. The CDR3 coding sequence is TGTGCCAGCTCCAGCTCCTATAATTCACCCCTCCACTTT. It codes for CASSSSYNSPLHF.

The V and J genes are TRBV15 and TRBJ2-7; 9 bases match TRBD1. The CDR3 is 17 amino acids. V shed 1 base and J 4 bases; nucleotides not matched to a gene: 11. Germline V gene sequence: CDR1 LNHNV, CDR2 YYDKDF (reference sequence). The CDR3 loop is CATSRGHPGTGQYEQYF. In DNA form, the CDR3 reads TGTGCCACCAGCAGAGGCCATCCCGGGACAGGGCAGTACGAGCAGTACTTC.

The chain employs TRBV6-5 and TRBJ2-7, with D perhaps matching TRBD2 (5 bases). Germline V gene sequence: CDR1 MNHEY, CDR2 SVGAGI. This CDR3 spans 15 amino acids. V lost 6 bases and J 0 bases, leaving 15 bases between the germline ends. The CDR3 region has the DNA TGTGCCAGCAGATCAAAGGCTGGGAGCTCCTACGAGCAGTACTTC. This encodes CASRSKAGSSYEQYF.

CDR3 DNA sequence: TGTGCCAGCAGCCAAGTCACAGTGAACACTGAAGCTTTCTTT. Translating it yields CASSQVTVNTEAFF. The chain joins TRBV4-2 to TRBJ1-1, with D unresolved. Deletions cut 1 base from V and 0 bases from J, with 6 bases between. CDR1 is LGHNA, CDR2 YNFKEQ, per germline. The CDR3 has 14 residues.

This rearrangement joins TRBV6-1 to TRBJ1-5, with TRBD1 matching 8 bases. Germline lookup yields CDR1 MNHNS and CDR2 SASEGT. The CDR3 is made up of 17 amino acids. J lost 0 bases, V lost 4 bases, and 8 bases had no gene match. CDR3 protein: CASSGRTGTHSNQPQHF. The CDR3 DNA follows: TGTGCCAGCAGTGGTAGGACAGGGACTCATAGCAATCAGCCCCAGCATTTT.

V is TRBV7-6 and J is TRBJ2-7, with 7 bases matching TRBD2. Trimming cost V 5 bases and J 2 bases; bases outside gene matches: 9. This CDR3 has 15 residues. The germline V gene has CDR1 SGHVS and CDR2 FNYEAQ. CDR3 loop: CASSPPGGGAYEQYF. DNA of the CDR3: TGTGCCAGCAGCCCCCCGGGTGGGGGGGCCTACGAGCAGTACTTC.